There are a few counts of the clone carrying this T cell receptor beta chain. Its antigen is unidentified. The sample originates from a study of T-cell reconstitution after alpha-beta-depleted transplantation in children. General study results and limits: Reported findings indicate that, about two months after transplant, alpha-beta T cells came from several hundred expanded clones, which were derived from non-depleted graft cells. Fresh T-cell production supplied most of the T-cell counts and diversity seen one year after transplant. Certain patients had high TCRbeta diversity at day 60, and it came from recipient T cells and thymic progenitors that survived.

This CDR3 spans 13 amino acids. V dropped 4 bases and J dropped 1 base, with 5 bases sitting between them. CDR1 is ENHRY, CDR2 SYGVKD, per germline. Unique molecular identifiers were built into the TCRbeta library. TCRdb itself ran the PCR reads through MiXCR, one entry per CDR3 protein. Of more than 500,000 distinct CDR3 sequences in the sample, about an eighth were seen once. This receptor was taken from a female patient aged 2-10 years who had a stem cell transplant for aplastic anemia, so the T cells may come from the graft donor. The material sequenced was PBMCs, mostly from graft donor cells, taken 180 days after TCRalphabeta/CD19-depleted stem cell transplant. The V gene is TRBV10-3, the J gene TRBJ2-4; D uncertain. The CDR3 sequence is CAISGMAKNIQYF. Here the CDR3 DNA reads TGTGCCATCAGTGGGATGGCCAAAAACATTCAGTACTTC.